This T cell receptor beta chain was sequenced during a study of T cell responses to AZD1222 COVID-19 vaccine (dated by TCRdb to the early 2020s). With respect to the entire study: A total of 230 to 250 trial participants underwent TCR sequencing, of whom about 200 had received two doses of AZD1222 and about 25 had received two doses of the MenACWY control vaccine. Trial participants were enrolled by age into subgroups of 18-55, 56-69 and 70-plus years, and roughly 150, 30 and 60 TCR-sequenced participants, respectively, were included in these subgroups. Overall study results and their limits: No day 14 peak-response samples were available, so repertoires were characterized only after the peak T cell response. Reportedly, almost half of the unique spike-specific TCRs recognized epitopes lying outside the regions that are mutated in the B.1.351 and B.1.1.7 variants. Participants were mostly white British and included more females than males, and it was suggested by the authors that clonal diversity may have been underestimated. Conclusions about previously exposed vaccinees are limited, since just 5 to 7 AZD1222 recipients were seropositive for SARS-CoV-2 at baseline. After two AZD1222 doses, both the breadth and the depth of spike-specific TCRs were significantly higher than at day 0 and than in MenACWY recipients. The 56-69-year group was small, and its depth increase did not reach significance, likely because of low power. The whole spike protein was spanned by vaccine-associated CD4 TCRs, and dominant responses were seen in regions 160-218 and 743-854.

The time point label of this sample denotes: baseline before first vaccination. The treatment or condition tag for this specimen amounts to: meningococcal conjugate vaccine given as trial control. Vaccinee samples came from UK trials COV001 and COV002, including a single-blind randomized controlled phase 2/3 trial of AZD1222 (ChAdOx1 nCoV-19) in healthy adults. For TCRbeta chain sequencing, PBMC samples were collected from trial participants at day 0 and at day 28 after the second dose. At the junction V is shortened by 5 bases and J by 4 bases, with 20 bases in between. The germline V gene (reference sequence) sets CDR1 to LGHDT and CDR2 to YNNKEL. The CDR3 runs 16 amino acids, cysteine and phenylalanine included. Kept here is only the CDR3 DNA, which spans 48 bases and is read in frame from base 1. The CDR3 regions of human TCRbeta chains were analyzed by immunosequencing. The study's own analysis went as follows. Repertoire TCRs were matched against a reference library of SARS-CoV-2-specific TCRs generated with the MIRA antigen-specificity platform. Breadth meant the fraction of unique TCRs that were SARS-CoV-2-associated, whereas depth meant the fraction of total T cells that were SARS-CoV-2-associated. Using the MIRA data, each spike-specific TCR was assigned both to the spike region to which the TCR was reactive and to a CD4 or CD8 class. Log10-transformed breadth and depth values were compared by one-way ANOVA with Sidak's multiple comparisons tests. Held by TCRdb, this immuneACCESS table contains in-frame sequences only and omits some clones. Under half of the omission traces to an unresolved V gene where checked; the cause of the rest is unknown. D and trimming come from the DNA, and the V and J calls and clone size come from that table. The sample records 210,000 or so clones, 90% to 95% of which are singletons. More than 0.8% of the sample lies in the top ten.

Remarks on this clone: What this receptor recognizes is not known. Within one base of it there is no much larger clone, and no base qualities were kept.

The origin of this receptor is an adult in good health. In this chain, TRBV3-1 (or the pseudogene TRBV3-2) is recombined with TRBJ1-2, with TRBD1 tentatively as D gene (5 bases match). The material sequenced was peripheral blood, taken on day 0 of MenACWY control vaccination. Here the CDR3 is given as CASSTRDASFVYGYTF. In nucleotide form, the sequence is TGTGCCAGCAGCACCCGGGACGCCTCCTTCGTCTATGGCTACACCTTC.